This T cell receptor beta chain was observed in a study of shared clonotypes between healthy human individuals. Study summary: CD4 naive and CD4 memory each took three plates per donor, while CD8 naive took two and CD8 memory one. Findings and limits, study-wide: Only blood samples were collected, and tissue repertoires likely differ. The small donor group covered limited genetic and exposure diversity.

The naive CD8 subset, CD45RO-negative cells positively selected for CCR7, excluded terminally differentiated effector memory CD45RA+ cells. Comments on this clone: Its antigen is still unknown.

For sorted subsets, 150 to 200 ng DNA per replicate equaled approximately 32,000 T cell genomes. Sequencing used immunoSEQ multiplex PCR; TCRdb keeps in-frame clones, though not all of them. The data hold about 2.2 million clones, with about 94% observed a single time. There are 14 residues in the CDR3. Germline CDR1 reads SNHLY; CDR2 reads FYNNEI. V lost 8 bases to trimming and J lost 7 bases; unmatched junction nucleotides: 8. The TCR comes from a man in his late teens or twenties in good health. Some clones in this sample may be carry-over from other donors' samples. Source material: naive CD8+ T cells from PBMCs. The rearrangement uses TRBV2 and TRBJ1-3, with 10 bases lining up with TRBD1. The CDR3 sequence is CASGDRGRVNTIYF. CDR3 bases: TGTGCCAGCGGGGACAGGGGAAGAGTTAACACCATATATTTT.